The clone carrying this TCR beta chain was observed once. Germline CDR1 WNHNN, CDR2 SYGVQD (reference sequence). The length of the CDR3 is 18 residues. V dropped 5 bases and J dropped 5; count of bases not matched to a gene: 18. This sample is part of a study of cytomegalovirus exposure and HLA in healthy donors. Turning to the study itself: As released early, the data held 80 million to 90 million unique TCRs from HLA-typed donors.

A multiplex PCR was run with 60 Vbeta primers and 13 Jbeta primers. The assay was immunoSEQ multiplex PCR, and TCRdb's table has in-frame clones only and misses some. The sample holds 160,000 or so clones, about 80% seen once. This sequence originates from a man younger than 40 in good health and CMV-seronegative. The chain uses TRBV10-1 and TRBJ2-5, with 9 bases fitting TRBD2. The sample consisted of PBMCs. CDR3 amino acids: CASSPGSSGTPAWETQYF. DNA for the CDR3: TGCGCCAGCAGTCCTGGATCTAGCGGGACACCAGCGTGGGAGACCCAGTACTTC.